The 8 T cell receptor beta chains in this list originate from one sample, sequenced in a study of CD4 T cells in relation to SARS-CoV-2 and coronaviruses. CD4+ T cells from unexposed donors were obtained before the COVID-19 pandemic (2011-2018). Isolation of CD4+ T cells took place after roughly nine days in culture. Only in-frame clones appear in the TCRdb table, and some are missing; sequencing was by immunoSEQ multiplex PCR. The sample has 9,000 to 15,000 clones, more than 75% seen once; the top ten hold over 10%. Antigen specificity for these receptors is unknown. What was sequenced was CD4+ T cells from PBMCs, cultured in vitro. Every receptor here comes from a human donor in good health.

This clone was recorded a few times. The V call is TRBV11-2, the J call TRBJ2-2, with D perhaps matching TRBD1 or TRBD2 (5 bases each). The CDR3 sequence is 14 residues long. Per the germline V gene, CDR1 is SGHAT and CDR2 is FQNNGV. Trimming pared 5 bases from V and 3 bases from J, leaving 10 bases between. The chain's CDR3 is CASSTGTYTGELFF. The CDR3 DNA follows: TGTGCCAGCAGCACCGGGACCTACACCGGGGAGCTGTTTTTT. The variable domain in full, completed from reference TRBV11-2 and TRBJ2-2, reads EAGVAQSPRYKIIEKRQSVAFWCNPISGHATLYWYQQILGQGPKLLIQFQNNGVVDDSQLPKDRFSAERLKGVDSTLKIQPAKLEDSAVYLCASSTGTYTGELFFGEGSRLTVL.

This clone was detected once. The rearrangement joins TRBV11-2 to TRBJ1-5; no reliable D call. V gave up 3 bases and J gave up 5 bases, with 8 bases separating them. Germline CDR1 and CDR2: SGHAT and FQNNGV. This CDR3 spans 13 amino acids. Written as DNA, the CDR3 is TGTGCCAGCAGCTTCCAGCAGTATCAGCCCCAGCATTTT. This codes for CASSFQQYQPQHF.

This clone has more than one count but fewer than ten. V gene TRBV5-5 combines with J gene TRBJ2-7; D tentatively fits TRBD1 or TRBD2 (6 bases each). The CDR3 consists of 14 residues. Trimming took 1 base from V and 3 from J, leaving 11 bases between them. CDR1 SGHKS and CDR2 YYEKEE come from the germline V gene (reference sequence). The DNA of the CDR3 is TGTGCCAGCAGCTTGCCCGGGGGCGGCTACGAGCAGTACTTC. It encodes CASSLPGGGYEQYF.

The rearrangement links TRBV5-1 to TRBJ2-1; 9 bases are a match to TRBD2. This CDR3 spans 18 amino acids. The ends lost 0 bases at V and 4 bases at J; junction bases unmatched: 11. Germline V gene sequence: CDR1 SGHRS, CDR2 YFSETQ. CDR3 region: CASSLEELRLAVYNEQFF. The CDR3 DNA sequence: TGCGCCAGCAGCTTGGAAGAGTTGCGACTAGCGGTATACAATGAGCAGTTCTTC.

This clone has only a few counts. This chain uses TRBV18 with TRBJ2-5; D could derive from TRBD1 or TRBD2 (5 bases each). Germline V gene sequence: CDR1 KGHSH, CDR2 LQKENI. This CDR3 has 14 residues. Trimming took 3 bases from V and 5 from J, leaving 13 bases between them. CDR3 sequence (DNA): TGTGCCAGCTCACCCGGGGCAAGGGATGAGACCCAGTACTTC. This translates into CASSPGARDETQYF.

The chain has TRBV5-1 and TRBJ2-5, with 8 nucleotides matching TRBD2. Trimming cost V 0 bases and J 1 base; bases outside gene matches: 5. Germline V gene sequence: CDR1 SGHRS, CDR2 YFSETQ. The CDR3 totals 16 residues. The CDR3 DNA follows: TGCGCCAGCAGCTTGGGGGTAGCGGGGAGCCAAGAGACCCAGTACTTC. Its protein product is CASSLGVAGSQETQYF.

This rearrangement joins TRBV2 to TRBJ1-2, with D perhaps TRBD1 (6 bases). Germline V gene sequence: CDR1 SNHLY, CDR2 FYNNEI. CDR3 length equals 13 residues. V was clipped by 5 bases and J by 5 bases, with 12 bases between them. DNA for the CDR3: TGTGCCAGCAGTTCCGGGACAAGTTATGGCTACACCTTC. Residues: CASSSGTSYGYTF.

This clone was seen a handful of times. The V call is TRBV5-4, the J call TRBJ2-3, with a tentative D call TRBD1 (5 bases). The CDR3 is made up of 14 amino acids. Germline V gene lookup returns CDR1 SGHNT and CDR2 YYREEE (reference sequence). Trimming cost V 3 bases and J 4 bases, with 12 bases left between them. The CDR3 DNA is TGTGCCAGCAGCTCCGAGTGGGGCCCAGATACGCAGTATTTT. It encodes CASSSEWGPDTQYF.